These T cell receptor beta chains were read from a single sample in a study of blood T cell repertoires in COVID-19. This table comes from immunoSEQ multiplex PCR, and its TCRdb copy is limited to in-frame clones, with some not included. The sample yields about 160,000 clones, more than 75% seen once. Sample: peripheral blood. The origin of the receptors is a human donor with acute or convalescent COVID-19. The donor label of this sample is uncertain. CDR3s include the opening cysteine and the closing phenylalanine or tryptophan. The D gene is left open where the match is weak. The listing skips clone size in some rows; elsewhere it reads once, few, many or a size class.

clone_size j_call v_call d_call cdr3_nt cdr3_aa
. TRBJ2-1 TRBV10-1 TRBD2 TGCGCCAGTACGGGACCGGGGGGGAATGAGCAGTTCTTC CASTGPGGNEQFF
few TRBJ2-5 TRBV10-3 . TGTGCCATCAGCGCCGGGTCATCGGGTTCCCAAGAGACCCAGTACTTC CAISAGSSGSQETQYF
. TRBJ2-3 TRBV7-9 . TGTGCCAGCAGCTTAGGGACTTTCACAGATACGCAGTATTTT CASSLGTFTDTQYF
. TRBJ1-4 TRBV30 TRBD1 TGTGCCTGGCAAATCGACAGGGGAAATGAAAAACTGTTTTTT CAWQIDRGNEKLFF
. TRBJ1-1 TRBV7-9 TRBD1 TGTGCCAGCAGCCGACAGGGTGAGGTAGGCACTGAAGCTTTCTTT CASSRQGEVGTEAFF
. TRBJ1-2 TRBV10-3 . TGTGCCATCAGTGAGGAGGGAAGCTATGGCTACACCTTC CAISEEGSYGYTF
. TRBJ1-6 TRBV12-3/TRBV12-4 . TGTGCCAGCAGTTTACAGGAAATCTCACCCCTCCACTTT CASSLQEISPLHF
. TRBJ1-4 TRBV3-1/TRBV3-2 TRBD1 TGTGCCAGCAGCCCTTTGGACAGGGGAATGGAAAAACTGTTTTTT CASSPLDRGMEKLFF
. TRBJ2-1 TRBV24-1 . TGTGCCACCAGTGGGGCGGGGCCAGTCAATGAGCAGTTCTTC CATSGAGPVNEQFF
once TRBJ1-1 TRBV14 . TGTGCCAGCAGCCAAGAATTGCGGGGCACGAACACTGAAGCTTTCTTT CASSQELRGTNTEAFF
. TRBJ2-7 TRBV23-1 TRBD1 TGCGCCAGCAGTCCCCCACAGGGACAGGGGGCAGCCTACGAGCAGTACTTC CASSPPQGQGAAYEQYF
. TRBJ2-1 TRBV4-2 TRBD2 TGTGCCAGCAGCCAAGAAGTTACCAGCGGGGTTTACAATGAGCAGTTCTTC CASSQEVTSGVYNEQFF
. TRBJ1-2 TRBV12-5 TRBD1 TGTGCTAGTGGTTTGGGCGCGGGACAGGGGTCTGGCTACACCTTC CASGLGAGQGSGYTF
. TRBJ1-5 TRBV6-5 . TGTGCCAGCATCCAACAGGTCGGTCAGCCCCAGCATTTT CASIQQVGQPQHF
. TRBJ1-2 TRBV29-1 . TGCAGCGTTGTTGCGGGAGGCTATGGCTACACCTTC CSVVAGGYGYTF
. TRBJ1-4 TRBV4-3 . TGCGCCAGCAGCCAAGAGGGTCAGGGGAATGAAAAACTGTTTTTT CASSQEGQGNEKLFF
. TRBJ1-2 TRBV6-2/TRBV6-3 . TGTGCCAGCAGTTACGACAGGACGCGCGGCTACACCTTC CASSYDRTRGYTF
. TRBJ2-3 TRBV4-3 TRBD1 TGCGCCAGCAGCCAAGGGCAGGGGGCGGGAGATACGCAGTATTTT CASSQGQGAGDTQYF
. TRBJ1-5 TRBV6-2/TRBV6-3 TRBD1 TGTGCCAGCAGCCCCCGGGACAGGGGGACCTTAGGTGGCAATCAGCCCCAGCATTTT CASSPRDRGTLGGNQPQHF
. TRBJ2-5 TRBV30 TRBD2 TGTGCCTGGACCACGGGGGTTGAGCGGGGGCCGAAGTACTTC CAWTTGVERGPKYF
. TRBJ1-5 TRBV5-1 TRBD1 TGCGCCAGCAGCCAAGGACAGGGGGCTCAGCCCCAGCATTTT CASSQGQGAQPQHF
. TRBJ1-2 TRBV7-8 TRBD1 TGTGCCAGCAGCTTGAACAGGGGCGAAGGGTATGGCTACACCTTC CASSLNRGEGYGYTF
. TRBJ1-1 TRBV5-5 . TGTGCCAGCAGCTTGGCCCGAGGGCTTTTAAGCACTGAAGCTTTCTTT CASSLARGLLSTEAFF
. TRBJ2-2 TRBV19 . TGTGCCAGTAGTATCCGGTGGGAGACCGGGGAGCTGTTTTTT CASSIRWETGELFF
. TRBJ2-7 TRBV11-3 TRBD1 TGTGCCAGCAGCTCTGGGACAGGGGGCTTCGAGCAGTACTTC CASSSGTGGFEQYF
. TRBJ1-3 TRBV7-8 TRBD1 TGTGCCAGCAGCTCCCCGGACAGGGGGCATGGAAACACCATATATTTT CASSSPDRGHGNTIYF
. TRBJ1-5 TRBV3-1/TRBV3-2 . TGTGCCAGCAGCCAAGGCCCCGCGGCGGGTCAGCCCCAGCATTTT CASSQGPAAGQPQHF
. TRBJ1-4 TRBV23-1 . TGCGCCAGCAGTCAAGCAGGGGTTAGGAATGAAAAACTGTTTTTT CASSQAGVRNEKLFF
once TRBJ1-4 TRBV19 . TGTGCCAGTAGTATAGGGAACAGGTTGAATGAAAAACTGTTTTTT CASSIGNRLNEKLFF
. TRBJ2-3 TRBV6-5 TRBD1 TGTGCCAGCAGCCGGAACAGGGGAGATACGCAGTATTTT CASSRNRGDTQYF
. TRBJ2-1 TRBV30 TRBD2 TGTGCCTGGAGTGTTAAGCGGGGCGGGAGAAATGAGCAGTTCTTC CAWSVKRGGRNEQFF
. TRBJ2-3 TRBV30 TRBD1 TGTGCCTGGAGCAGCGGGACAGGGGTTGCAGATACGCAGTATTTT CAWSSGTGVADTQYF
. TRBJ2-5 TRBV19 TRBD1 TGTGCCAGTAGTATCATTATCGGACAGGGGCTAGAGACCCAGTACTTC CASSIIIGQGLETQYF
. TRBJ2-3 TRBV29-1 TRBD2 TGCAGCGTCCCCATTAGCGGGGTGGGCACAGATACGCAGTATTTT CSVPISGVGTDTQYF
. TRBJ2-3 TRBV7-2 . TGTGCCAGCAGCACCCGGACTAGCACAGATACGCAGTATTTT CASSTRTSTDTQYF
. TRBJ1-1 TRBV6-5 . TGTGCCAGCAGACAAACGGGGACTGAAGCTTTCTTT CASRQTGTEAFF